Described below is a single TCR beta chain sequence and its context. The entry originates in a study of CD4 and CD8 cells across lung adenocarcinoma regions. The patients had localized lung adenocarcinoma, a non-small cell subtype. Each CDR3 protein is one row after TCRdb ran MiXCR on the PCR reads. The table includes about 20,000 distinct CDR3 sequences, 50% to 55% detected once. Germline lookup yields CDR1 SGHRS and CDR2 YFSETQ. CDR3 length: 14 residues. V shed 1 base and J 6 bases; nucleotides not matched to a gene: 3. This chain connects TRBV5-1 to TRBJ2-1; 8 bases line up with TRBD2. Sample: CD8+ T cells from the center of a lung tumor. This TCR derives from a female donor with lung adenocarcinoma. The CD4 and CD8 labels of this study may be unreliable. CDR3 sequence reads: CASSLYTSGNEQFF. The CDR3, as DNA: TGCGCCAGCAGCTTGTATACTAGCGGCAATGAGCAGTTCTTC.